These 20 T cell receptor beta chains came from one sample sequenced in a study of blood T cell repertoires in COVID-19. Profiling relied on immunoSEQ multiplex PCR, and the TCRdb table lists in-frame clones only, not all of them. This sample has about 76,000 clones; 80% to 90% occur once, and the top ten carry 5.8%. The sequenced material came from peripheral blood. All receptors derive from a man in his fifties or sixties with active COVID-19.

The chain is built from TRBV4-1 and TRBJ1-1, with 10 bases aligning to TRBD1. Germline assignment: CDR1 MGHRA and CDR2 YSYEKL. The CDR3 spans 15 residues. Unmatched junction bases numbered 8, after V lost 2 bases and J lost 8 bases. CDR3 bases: TGCGCCAGCAGCCAATTGGGACAGGGGCGGATGGAAGCTTTCTTT. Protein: CASSQLGQGRMEAFF.

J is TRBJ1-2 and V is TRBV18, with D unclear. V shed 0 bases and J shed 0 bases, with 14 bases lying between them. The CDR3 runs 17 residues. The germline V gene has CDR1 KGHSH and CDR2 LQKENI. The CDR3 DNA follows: TGTGCCAGCTCACCACCTAAAAGACCAGCGCCTAACTATGGCTACACCTTC. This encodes CASSPPKRPAPNYGYTF.

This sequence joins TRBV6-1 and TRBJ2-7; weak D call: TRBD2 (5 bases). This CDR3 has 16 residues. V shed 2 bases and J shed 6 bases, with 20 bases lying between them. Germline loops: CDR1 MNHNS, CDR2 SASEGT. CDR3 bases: TGTGCCAGCAGTGAACGTTGGAGGATGGAGAGTAGCGAGCAGTACTTC. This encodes CASSERWRMESSEQYF.

CDR3 in amino acids: CASSGQGSYGYTF. The CDR3 DNA sequence: TGTGCCAGCAGTGGACAGGGGAGCTATGGCTACACCTTC. The gene calls are TRBV3-1 (or the pseudogene TRBV3-2) and TRBJ1-2, with 9 nucleotides matching TRBD1. J lost 4 bases, V lost 6 bases, and 3 bases had no gene match. CDR3 length equals 13 residues. Germline-derived CDR1 and CDR2 are LGHDT and YNNKEL (reference sequence).

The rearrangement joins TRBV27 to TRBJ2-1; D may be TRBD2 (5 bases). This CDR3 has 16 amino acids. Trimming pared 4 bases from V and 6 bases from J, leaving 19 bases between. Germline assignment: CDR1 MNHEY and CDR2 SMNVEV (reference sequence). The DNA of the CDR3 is TGTGCCAGCAGTTGGCGAGGGAGAGCACACGCCAATGAGCAGTTCTTC. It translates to CASSWRGRAHANEQFF.

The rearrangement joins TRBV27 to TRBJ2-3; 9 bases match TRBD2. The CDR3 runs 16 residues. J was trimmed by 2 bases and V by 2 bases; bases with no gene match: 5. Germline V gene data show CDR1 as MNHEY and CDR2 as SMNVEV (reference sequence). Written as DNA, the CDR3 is TGTGCCAGCAGTTTAATGGCGGGAGGGCCCACAGATACGCAGTATTTT. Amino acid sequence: CASSLMAGGPTDTQYF.

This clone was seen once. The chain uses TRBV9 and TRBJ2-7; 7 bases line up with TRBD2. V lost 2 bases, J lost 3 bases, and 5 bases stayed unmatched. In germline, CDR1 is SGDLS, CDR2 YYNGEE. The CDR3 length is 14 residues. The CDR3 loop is CASSVSGNVYEQYF. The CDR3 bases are TGTGCCAGCAGCGTGAGCGGGAACGTCTACGAGCAGTACTTC.

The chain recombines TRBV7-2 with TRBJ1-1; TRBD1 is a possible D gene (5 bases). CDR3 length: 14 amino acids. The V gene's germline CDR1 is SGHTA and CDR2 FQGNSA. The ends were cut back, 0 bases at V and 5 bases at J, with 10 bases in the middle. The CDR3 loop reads CASSLANQGTEAFF. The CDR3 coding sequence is TGTGCCAGCAGCTTAGCGAACCAGGGAACTGAAGCTTTCTTT.

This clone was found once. CDR3 DNA sequence: TGTGCCAGCACCCTAGCGGGGTCTTACGAGCAGTACTTC. Its protein is CASTLAGSYEQYF. J is TRBJ2-7 and V is TRBV28; the match to TRBD2 covers 9 bases. This CDR3 has 13 residues. In germline, CDR1 is MDHEN, CDR2 SYDVKM. Trimming cost V 7 bases and J 4 bases; bases outside gene matches: 5.

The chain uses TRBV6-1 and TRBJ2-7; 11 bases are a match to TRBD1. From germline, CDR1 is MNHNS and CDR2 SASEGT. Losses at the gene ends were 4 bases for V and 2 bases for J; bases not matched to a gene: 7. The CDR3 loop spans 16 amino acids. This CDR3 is CASSVRGTGGTYEQYF. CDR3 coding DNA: TGTGCCAGCAGTGTGAGGGGGACAGGGGGAACCTACGAGCAGTACTTC.

The CDR3 nucleotides are TGTGCCAGCAGTTTACGGGGACAGGGAAGGGGTCAGCCCCAGCATTTT. Protein sequence: CASSLRGQGRGQPQHF. The genes are TRBV28 and TRBJ1-5; 9 nucleotides agree with TRBD1. CDR3 length: 16 amino acids. J lost 6 bases, V lost 2 bases, and 8 bases had no gene match. CDR1 MDHEN and CDR2 SYDVKM come from the germline V gene.

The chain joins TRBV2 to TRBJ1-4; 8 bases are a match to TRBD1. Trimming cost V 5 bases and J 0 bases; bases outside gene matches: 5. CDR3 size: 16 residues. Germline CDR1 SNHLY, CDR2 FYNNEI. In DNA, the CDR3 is TGTGCCAGCAGTCGGGACAGGCATGCAACTAATGAAAAACTGTTTTTT. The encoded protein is CASSRDRHATNEKLFF.

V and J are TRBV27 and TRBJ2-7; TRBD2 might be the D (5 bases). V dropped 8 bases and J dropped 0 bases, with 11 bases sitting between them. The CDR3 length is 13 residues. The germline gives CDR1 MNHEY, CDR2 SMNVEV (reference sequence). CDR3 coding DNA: TGTGCCAGCTCCCCGCGGGCCTCCTACGAGCAGTACTTC. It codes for CASSPRASYEQYF.

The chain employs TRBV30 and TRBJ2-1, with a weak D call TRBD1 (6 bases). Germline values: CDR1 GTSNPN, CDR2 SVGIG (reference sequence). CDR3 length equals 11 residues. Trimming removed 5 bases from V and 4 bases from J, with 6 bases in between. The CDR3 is CAWQGYNEQFF. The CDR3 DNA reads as TGTGCCTGGCAGGGGTACAATGAGCAGTTCTTC.

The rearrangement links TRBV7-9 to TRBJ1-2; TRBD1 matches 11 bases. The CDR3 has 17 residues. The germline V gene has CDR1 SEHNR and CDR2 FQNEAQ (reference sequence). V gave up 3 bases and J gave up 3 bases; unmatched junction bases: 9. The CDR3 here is CASSLAPDRGQDYGYTF. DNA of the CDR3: TGTGCCAGCAGCTTGGCTCCGGACAGGGGGCAAGACTATGGCTACACCTTC.

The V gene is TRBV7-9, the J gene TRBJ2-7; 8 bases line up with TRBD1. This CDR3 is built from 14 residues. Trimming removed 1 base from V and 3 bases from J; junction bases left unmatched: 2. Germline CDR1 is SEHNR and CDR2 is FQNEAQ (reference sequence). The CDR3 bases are TGTGCCAGCAGCTTAGGGACAGGGTACTACGAGCAGTACTTC. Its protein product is CASSLGTGYYEQYF.

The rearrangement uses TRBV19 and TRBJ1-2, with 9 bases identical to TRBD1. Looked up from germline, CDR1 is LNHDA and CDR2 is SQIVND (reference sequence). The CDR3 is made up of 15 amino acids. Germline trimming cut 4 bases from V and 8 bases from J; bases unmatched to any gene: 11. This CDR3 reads CASSRPGTGINGYTF. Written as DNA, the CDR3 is TGTGCCAGTAGTAGACCCGGGACAGGGATCAACGGCTACACCTTC.

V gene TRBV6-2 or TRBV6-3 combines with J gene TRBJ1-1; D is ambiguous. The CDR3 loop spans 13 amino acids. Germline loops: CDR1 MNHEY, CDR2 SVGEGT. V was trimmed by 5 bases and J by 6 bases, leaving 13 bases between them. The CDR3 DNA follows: TGTGCCAGCAGTCCGACTGGAACCCCTGAAGCTTTCTTT. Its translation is CASSPTGTPEAFF.

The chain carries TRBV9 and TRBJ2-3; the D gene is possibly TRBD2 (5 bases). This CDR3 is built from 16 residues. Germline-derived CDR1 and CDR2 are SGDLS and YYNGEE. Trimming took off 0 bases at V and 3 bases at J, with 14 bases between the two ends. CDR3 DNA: TGTGCCAGCAGCGTAGAAGTAGCGTGGGGTACAGATACGCAGTATTTT. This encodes CASSVEVAWGTDTQYF.

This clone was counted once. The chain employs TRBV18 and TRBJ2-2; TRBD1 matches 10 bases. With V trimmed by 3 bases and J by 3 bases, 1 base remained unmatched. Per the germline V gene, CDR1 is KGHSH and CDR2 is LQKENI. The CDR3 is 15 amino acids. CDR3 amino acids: CASSPGTGDTGELFF. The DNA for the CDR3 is TGTGCCAGCTCACCTGGGACAGGGGACACCGGGGAGCTGTTTTTT. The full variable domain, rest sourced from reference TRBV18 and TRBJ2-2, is NAGVMQNPRHLVRRRGQEARLRCSPMKGHSHVYWYRQLPEEGLKFMVYLQKENIIDESGMPKERFSAEFPKEGPSILRIQQVVRGDSAAYFCASSPGTGDTGELFFGEGSRLTVL.